This entry concerns a single T cell receptor (beta chain). Its target is not known. Peripheral blood and lesional scalp punch biopsies were taken from alopecia areata patients. This sample was taken from a study of CD8+ T cells in alopecia areata. As for the study in general: Treated patients swallowed 5 to 10 mg of oral tofacitinib twice daily. Treatment with tofacitinib (6 to 18 months) was followed by 6 months off drug.

Study results and limitations: Sharing of TCR sequences between patients (possibly for HLA-related reasons) was less clear than in mice. Clonality in lesional scalp, especially alopecia totalis/universalis, exceeded that of normal scalp.

Trimming at V came to 5 bases and at J to 3 bases, leaving 10 bases not matched to a gene. From germline, CDR1 is PRHDT and CDR2 FYEKMQ (reference sequence). The CDR3 covers 15 residues. Once RNA had been extracted, it was reverse transcribed into cDNA to act as the sequencing template. Sequencing was performed with immunoSEQ multiplex PCR; in TCRdb, only in-frame clones are kept and a portion is missing. The repertoire holds roughly 19,000 clones, with around 66% as singletons. Sequenced here: skin, sampled at week 0. The V call is TRBV13, the J call TRBJ2-7, with 7 bases that match TRBD2. The receptor comes from a human donor with alopecia areata. CDR3 bases: TGTGCCAGCAGCCCCCGGGTTAGCGGGTACTACGAGCAGTACTTC. It is translated as CASSPRVSGYYEQYF.